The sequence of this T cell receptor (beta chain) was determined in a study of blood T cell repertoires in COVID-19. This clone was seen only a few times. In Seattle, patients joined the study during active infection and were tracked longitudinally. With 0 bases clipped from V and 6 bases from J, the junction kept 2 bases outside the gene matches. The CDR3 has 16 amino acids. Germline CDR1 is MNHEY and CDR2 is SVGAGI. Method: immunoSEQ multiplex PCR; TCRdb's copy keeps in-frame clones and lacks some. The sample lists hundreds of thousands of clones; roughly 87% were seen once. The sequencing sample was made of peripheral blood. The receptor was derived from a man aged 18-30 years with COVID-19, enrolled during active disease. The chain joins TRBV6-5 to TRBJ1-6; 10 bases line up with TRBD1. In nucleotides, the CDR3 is TGTGCCAGCAGTTACTCGCGGGACAGGGGTAATTCACCCCTCCACTTT. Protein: CASSYSRDRGNSPLHF.